A single T cell receptor (beta chain) is shown here with its context. This table comes from immunoSEQ multiplex PCR, and its TCRdb copy is limited to in-frame clones, with some not included. The sample has tens of thousands of clones; roughly 93% are singletons. The data originate from a study of T cell changes during pregnancy in multiple sclerosis. V lost 4 bases to trimming and J lost 7 bases; unmatched junction nucleotides: 14. The CDR3 is 15 residues long. The germline CDR1 and CDR2 sequences are SGHNT and YYREEE (reference sequence). The source was peripheral blood, collected in the first trimester of pregnancy. The V gene is TRBV5-4, the J gene TRBJ2-7, with 7 positions matching TRBD1. This TCR came from a female donor with multiple sclerosis, enrolled in a pregnancy study. The chain's CDR3 is CASSPDRPPSGEQYF. The CDR3 nucleotides read TGTGCCAGCAGCCCGGACAGGCCCCCGTCGGGGGAGCAGTACTTC. Looking up the rest from reference TRBV5-4 and TRBJ2-7 gives the full variable domain: ETGVTQSPTHLIKTRGQQVTLRCSSQSGHNTVSWYQQALGQGPQFIFQYYREEENGRGNFPPRFSGLQFPNYSSELNVNALELDDSALYLCASSPDRPPSGEQYFGPGTRLTVT.